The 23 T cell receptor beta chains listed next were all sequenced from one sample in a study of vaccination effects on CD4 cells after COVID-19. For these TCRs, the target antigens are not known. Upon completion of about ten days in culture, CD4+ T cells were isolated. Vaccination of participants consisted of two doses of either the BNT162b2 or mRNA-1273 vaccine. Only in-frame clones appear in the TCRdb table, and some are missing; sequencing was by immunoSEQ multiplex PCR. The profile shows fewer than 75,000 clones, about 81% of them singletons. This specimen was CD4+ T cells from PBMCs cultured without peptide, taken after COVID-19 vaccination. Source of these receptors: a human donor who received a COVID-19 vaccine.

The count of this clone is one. CDR3: CASSEGGTYGYTF. The CDR3 DNA reads TGTGCCAGCAGTGAGGGGGGGACTTATGGCTACACCTTC. The chain uses TRBV2 and TRBJ1-2, with a weak D call TRBD1 (5 bases). The ends were cut back, 3 bases at V and 5 bases at J, with 10 bases in the middle. This CDR3 is 13 amino acids long. The germline V gene has CDR1 SNHLY and CDR2 FYNNEI.

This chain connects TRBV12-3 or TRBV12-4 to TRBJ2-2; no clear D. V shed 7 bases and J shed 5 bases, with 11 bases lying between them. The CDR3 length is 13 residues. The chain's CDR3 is CASILRVTGELFF. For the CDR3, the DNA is TGTGCCAGCATCCTTAGGGTGACCGGGGAGCTGTTTTTT.

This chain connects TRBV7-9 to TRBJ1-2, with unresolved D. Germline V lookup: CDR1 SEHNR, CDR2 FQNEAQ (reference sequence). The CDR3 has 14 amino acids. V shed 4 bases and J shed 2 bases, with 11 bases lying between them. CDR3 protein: CASSSTPENYGYTF. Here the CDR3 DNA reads TGTGCCAGCAGCTCCACCCCAGAGAACTATGGCTACACCTTC.

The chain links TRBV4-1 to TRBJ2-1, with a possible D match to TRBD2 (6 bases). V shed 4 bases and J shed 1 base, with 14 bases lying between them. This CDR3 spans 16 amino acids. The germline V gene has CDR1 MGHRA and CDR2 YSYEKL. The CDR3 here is CASSPYLAPSYNEQFF. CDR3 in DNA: TGCGCCAGCAGCCCATACCTAGCGCCTTCCTACAATGAGCAGTTCTTC.

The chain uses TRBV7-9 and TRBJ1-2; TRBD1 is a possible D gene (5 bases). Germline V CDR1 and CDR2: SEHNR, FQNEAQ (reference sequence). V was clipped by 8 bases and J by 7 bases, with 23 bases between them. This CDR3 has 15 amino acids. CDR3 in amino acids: CASPETGAVNTGYTF. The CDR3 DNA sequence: TGTGCCAGCCCCGAGACCGGGGCGGTTAATACTGGCTACACCTTC. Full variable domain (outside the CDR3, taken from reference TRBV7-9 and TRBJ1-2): DTGVSQNPRHKITKRGQNVTFRCDPISEHNRLYWYRQTLGQGPEFLTYFQNEAQLEKSRLLSDRFSAERPKGSFSTLEIQRTEQGDSAMYLCASPETGAVNTGYTFGSGTRLTVV.

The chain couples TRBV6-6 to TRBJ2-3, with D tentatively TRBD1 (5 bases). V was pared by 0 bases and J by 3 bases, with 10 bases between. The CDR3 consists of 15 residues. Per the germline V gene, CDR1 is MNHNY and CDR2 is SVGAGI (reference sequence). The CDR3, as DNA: TGTGCCAGCAGTTACTCTGCAGGGCGAACAGATACGCAGTATTTT. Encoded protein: CASSYSAGRTDTQYF.

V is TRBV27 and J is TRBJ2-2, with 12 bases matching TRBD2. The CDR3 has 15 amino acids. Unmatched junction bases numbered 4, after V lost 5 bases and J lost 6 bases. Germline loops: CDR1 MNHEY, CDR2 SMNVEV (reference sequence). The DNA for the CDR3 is TGTGCCAGCAGTCTAGGGACTAGCGGGTCCGGGGAGCTGTTTTTT. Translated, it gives CASSLGTSGSGELFF.

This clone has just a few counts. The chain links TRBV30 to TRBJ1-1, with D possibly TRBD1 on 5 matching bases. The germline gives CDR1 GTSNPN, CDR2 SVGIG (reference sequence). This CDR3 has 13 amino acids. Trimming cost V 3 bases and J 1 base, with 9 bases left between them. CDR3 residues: CAWSGHPNTEAFF. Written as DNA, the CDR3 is TGTGCCTGGAGCGGACACCCGAACACTGAAGCTTTCTTT.

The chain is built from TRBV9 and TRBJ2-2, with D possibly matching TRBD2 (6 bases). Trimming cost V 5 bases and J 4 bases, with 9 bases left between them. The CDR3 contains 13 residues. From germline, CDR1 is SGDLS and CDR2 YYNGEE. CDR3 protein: CASSTSSTGELFF. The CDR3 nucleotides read TGTGCCAGCAGTACTAGCTCCACCGGGGAGCTGTTTTTT.

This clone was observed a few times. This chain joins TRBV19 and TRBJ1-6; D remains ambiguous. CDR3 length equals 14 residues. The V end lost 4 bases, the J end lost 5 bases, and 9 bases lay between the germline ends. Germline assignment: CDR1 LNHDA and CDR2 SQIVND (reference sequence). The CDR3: CASSTLANNSPLHF. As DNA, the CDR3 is TGTGCCAGTAGTACCCTAGCGAATAATTCACCCCTCCACTTT.

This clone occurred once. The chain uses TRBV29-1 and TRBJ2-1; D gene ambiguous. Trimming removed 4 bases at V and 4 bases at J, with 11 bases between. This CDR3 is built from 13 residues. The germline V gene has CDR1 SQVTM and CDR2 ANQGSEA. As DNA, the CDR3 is TGCAGCGTTGGGGCAGTCCTTTACAATGAGCAGTTCTTC. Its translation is CSVGAVLYNEQFF.

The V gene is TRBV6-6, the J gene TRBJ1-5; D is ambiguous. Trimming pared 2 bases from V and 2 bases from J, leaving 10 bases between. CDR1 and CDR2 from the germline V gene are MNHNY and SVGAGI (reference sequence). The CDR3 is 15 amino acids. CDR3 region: CASSYRSRGNQPQHF. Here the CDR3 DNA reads TGTGCCAGCAGTTACCGCAGTCGGGGCAATCAGCCCCAGCATTTT.

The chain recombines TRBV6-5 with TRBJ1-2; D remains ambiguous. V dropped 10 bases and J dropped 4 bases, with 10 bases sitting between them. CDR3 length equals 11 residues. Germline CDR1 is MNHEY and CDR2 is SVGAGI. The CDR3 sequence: CATQSSYGYTF. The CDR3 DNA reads TGTGCCACCCAATCGAGCTATGGCTACACCTTC.

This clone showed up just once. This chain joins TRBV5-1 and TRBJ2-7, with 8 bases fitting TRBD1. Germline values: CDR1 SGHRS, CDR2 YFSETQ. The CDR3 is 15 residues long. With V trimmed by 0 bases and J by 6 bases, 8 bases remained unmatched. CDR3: CASSLAGQGAGEQYF. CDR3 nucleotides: TGCGCCAGCAGCTTGGCCGGGCAGGGGGCGGGCGAGCAGTACTTC.

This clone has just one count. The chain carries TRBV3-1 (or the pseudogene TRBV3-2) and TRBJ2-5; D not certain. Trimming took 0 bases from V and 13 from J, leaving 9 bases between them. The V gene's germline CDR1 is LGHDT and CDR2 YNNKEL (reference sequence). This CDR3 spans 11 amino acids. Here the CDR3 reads CASSQERSAYF. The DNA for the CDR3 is TGTGCCAGCAGCCAAGAAAGATCCGCGTACTTC.

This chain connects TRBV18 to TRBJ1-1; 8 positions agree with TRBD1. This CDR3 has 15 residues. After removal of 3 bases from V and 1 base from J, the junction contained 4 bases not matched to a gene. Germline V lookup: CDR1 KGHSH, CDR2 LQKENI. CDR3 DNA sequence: TGTGCCAGCTCACCGACCGGGACAGGGAACACTGAAGCTTTCTTT. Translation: CASSPTGTGNTEAFF.

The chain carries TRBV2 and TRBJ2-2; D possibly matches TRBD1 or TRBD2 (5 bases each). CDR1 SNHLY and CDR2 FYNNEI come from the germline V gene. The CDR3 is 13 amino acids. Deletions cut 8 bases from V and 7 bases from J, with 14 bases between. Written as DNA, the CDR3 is TGTGCCAGCGGGACGCGGCAAGGCGGGGAGCTGTTTTTT. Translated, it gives CASGTRQGGELFF.

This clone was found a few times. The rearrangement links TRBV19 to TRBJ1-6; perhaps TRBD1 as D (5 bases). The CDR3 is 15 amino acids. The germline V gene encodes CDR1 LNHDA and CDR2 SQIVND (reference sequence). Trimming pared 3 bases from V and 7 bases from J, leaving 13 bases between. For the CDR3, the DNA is TGTGCCAGTAGTATCGGGGGTCCGGGCAATTCACCCCTCCACTTT. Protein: CASSIGGPGNSPLHF.

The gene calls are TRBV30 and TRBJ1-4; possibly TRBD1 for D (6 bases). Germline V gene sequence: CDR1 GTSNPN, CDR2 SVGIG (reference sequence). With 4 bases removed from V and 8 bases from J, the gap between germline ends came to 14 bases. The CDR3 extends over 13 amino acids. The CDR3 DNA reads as TGTGCCTGGACCGGGACATCAGGCGAAAAACTGTTTTTT. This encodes CAWTGTSGEKLFF.

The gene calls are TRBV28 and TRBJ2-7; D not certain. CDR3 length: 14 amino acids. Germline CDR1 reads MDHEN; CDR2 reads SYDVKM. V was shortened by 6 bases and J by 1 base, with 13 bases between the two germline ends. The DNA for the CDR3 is TGTGCCAGCAGCAAGACACGAAGGTCCTACGAGCAGTACTTC. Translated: CASSKTRRSYEQYF.

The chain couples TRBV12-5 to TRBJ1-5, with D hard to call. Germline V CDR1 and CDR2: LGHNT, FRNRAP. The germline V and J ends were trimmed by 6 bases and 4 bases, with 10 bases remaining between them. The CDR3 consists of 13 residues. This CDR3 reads CASGSGPNQPQHF. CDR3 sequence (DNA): TGTGCTAGTGGCAGCGGACCGAATCAGCCCCAGCATTTT.

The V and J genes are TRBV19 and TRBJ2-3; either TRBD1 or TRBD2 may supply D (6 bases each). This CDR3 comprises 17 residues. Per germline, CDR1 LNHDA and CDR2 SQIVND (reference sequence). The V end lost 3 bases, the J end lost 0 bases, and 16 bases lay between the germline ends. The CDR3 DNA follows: TGTGCCAGTAGTATTCGGAGGGGGGCCTTAAGCACAGATACGCAGTATTTT. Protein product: CASSIRRGALSTDTQYF. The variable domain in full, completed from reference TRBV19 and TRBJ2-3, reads DGGITQSPKYLFRKEGQNVTLSCEQNLNHDAMYWYRQDPGQGLRLIYYSQIVNDFQKGDIAEGYSVSREKKESFPLTVTSAQKNPTAFYLCASSIRRGALSTDTQYFGPGTRLTVL.

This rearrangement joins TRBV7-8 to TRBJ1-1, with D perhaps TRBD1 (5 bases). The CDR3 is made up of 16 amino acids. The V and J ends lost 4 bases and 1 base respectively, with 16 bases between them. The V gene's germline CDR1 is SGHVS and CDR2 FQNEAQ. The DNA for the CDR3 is TGTGCCAGCAGCTGGGACGCTACCTGGAGGAACACTGAAGCTTTCTTT. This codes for CASSWDATWRNTEAFF.